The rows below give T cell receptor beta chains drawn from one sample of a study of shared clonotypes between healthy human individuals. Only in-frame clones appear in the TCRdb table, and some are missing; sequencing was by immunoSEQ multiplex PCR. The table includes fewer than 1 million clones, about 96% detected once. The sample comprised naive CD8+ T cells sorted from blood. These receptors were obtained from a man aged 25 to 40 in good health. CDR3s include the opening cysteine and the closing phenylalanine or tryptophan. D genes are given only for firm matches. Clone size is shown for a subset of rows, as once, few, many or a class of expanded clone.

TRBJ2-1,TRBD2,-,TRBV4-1,TGCGCCAGCAGCCAAATTTTGCGGGAGGGCCTGGATAATGAGCAGTTCTTC,CASSQILREGLDNEQFF
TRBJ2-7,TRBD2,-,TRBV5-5,TGTGCCAGCAGCTCCTCGGGGGGAGGGGCCTACGAGCAGTACTTC,CASSSSGGGAYEQYF
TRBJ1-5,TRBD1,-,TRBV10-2,TGCGCCAGCAGGACAGGGTCGTATGACCAGCATTTT,CASRTGSYDQHF
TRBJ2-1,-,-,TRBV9,TGTGCCACATCTTTTTATGAGACCTACAATGAGCAGTTCTTC,CATSFYETYNEQFF
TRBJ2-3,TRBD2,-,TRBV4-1,TGCGCCAGCAGCCAGTCGGGGGGGGTCACAGATACGCAGTATTTT,CASSQSGGVTDTQYF
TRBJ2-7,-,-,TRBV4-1,TGCGCCAGCAGCCTCGGGAACGAGCAGTACTTC,CASSLGNEQYF
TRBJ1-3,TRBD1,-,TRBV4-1,TGCGCCAGCAGCCTGGGACAGGCTCCGAACTCTGGAAACACCATATATTTT,CASSLGQAPNSGNTIYF
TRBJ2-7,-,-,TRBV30,TGTGCCGGACAGACGACCGCCGAGCAGTACTTC,CAGQTTAEQYF
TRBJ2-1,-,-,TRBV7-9,TGTGCCAGCAGCTTAAGCGGGCTAGCGTCGGATGAGCAGTTCTTC,CASSLSGLASDEQFF
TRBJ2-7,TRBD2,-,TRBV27,TGTGCCAGCAGTTTTAAGCTAGCGGGAGGTTTGTACGAGCAGTACTTC,CASSFKLAGGLYEQYF
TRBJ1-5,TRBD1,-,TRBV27,TGTGCCAGCGCATTACAGGGGGCGGGTCAGCCCCAGCATTTT,CASALQGAGQPQHF
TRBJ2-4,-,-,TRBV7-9,TGTGCCAGCAGCTTATCGTCAGGGTTAACCAAAAACATTCAGTACTTC,CASSLSSGLTKNIQYF
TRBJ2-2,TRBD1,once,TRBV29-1,TGCAGCGTGTATCCGGGACAGGGGGTCGGGGAGCTGTTTTTT,CSVYPGQGVGELFF
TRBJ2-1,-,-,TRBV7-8,TGTGCCAGCAGCTTAGGATCCACAGGGCATGAGCAGTTCTTC,CASSLGSTGHEQFF
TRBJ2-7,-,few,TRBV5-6,TGTGCCAGCAGCTCGGACAGCTACGAGCAGTACTTC,CASSSDSYEQYF